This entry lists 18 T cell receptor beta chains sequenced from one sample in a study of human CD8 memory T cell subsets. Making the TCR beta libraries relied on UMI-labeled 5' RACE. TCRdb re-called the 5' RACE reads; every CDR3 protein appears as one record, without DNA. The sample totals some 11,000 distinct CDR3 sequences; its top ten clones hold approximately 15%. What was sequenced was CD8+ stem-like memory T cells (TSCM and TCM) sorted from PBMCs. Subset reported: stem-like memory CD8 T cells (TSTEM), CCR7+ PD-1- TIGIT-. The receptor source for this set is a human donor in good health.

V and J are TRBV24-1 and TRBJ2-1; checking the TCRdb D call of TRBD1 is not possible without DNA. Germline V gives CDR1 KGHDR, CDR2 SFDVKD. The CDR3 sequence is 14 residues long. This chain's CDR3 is CATSDGADYNEQFF.

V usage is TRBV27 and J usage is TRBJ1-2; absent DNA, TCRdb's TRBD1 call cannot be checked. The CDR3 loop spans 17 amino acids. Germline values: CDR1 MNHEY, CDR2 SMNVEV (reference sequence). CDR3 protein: CASSSPGSVGNNYGYTF.

The CDR3 reads CASSQAKSSYEQYF. The chain recombines TRBV4-2 with TRBJ2-7. Germline lookup yields CDR1 LGHNA and CDR2 YNFKEQ. The length of the CDR3 is 14 residues.

CDR3 in amino acids: CSASSGSLNTEAFF. The gene calls are TRBV20-1 and TRBJ1-1; no DNA is available, so the TRBD1 call from TCRdb remains unchecked. The CDR3 extends over 14 amino acids. The germline gives CDR1 DFQATT, CDR2 SNEGSKA (reference sequence).

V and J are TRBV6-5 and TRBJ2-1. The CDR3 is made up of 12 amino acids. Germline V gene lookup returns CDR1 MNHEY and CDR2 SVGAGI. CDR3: CASSSFHNEQFF.

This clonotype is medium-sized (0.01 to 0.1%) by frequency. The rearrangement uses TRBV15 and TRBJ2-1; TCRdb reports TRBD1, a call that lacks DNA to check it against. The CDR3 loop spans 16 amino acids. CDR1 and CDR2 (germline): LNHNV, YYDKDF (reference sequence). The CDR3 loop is CATSRGRQAVGNEQFF.

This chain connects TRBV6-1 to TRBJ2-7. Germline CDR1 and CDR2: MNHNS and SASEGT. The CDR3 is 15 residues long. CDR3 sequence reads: CASSEASASFDEQYF.

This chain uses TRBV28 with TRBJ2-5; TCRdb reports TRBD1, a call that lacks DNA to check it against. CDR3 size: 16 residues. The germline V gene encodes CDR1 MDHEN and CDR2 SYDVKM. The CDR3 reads CASSLPDREGQETQYF.

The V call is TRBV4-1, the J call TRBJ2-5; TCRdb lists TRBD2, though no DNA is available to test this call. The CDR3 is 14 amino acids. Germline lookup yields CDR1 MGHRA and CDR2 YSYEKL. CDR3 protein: CASSPGLGQETQYF.

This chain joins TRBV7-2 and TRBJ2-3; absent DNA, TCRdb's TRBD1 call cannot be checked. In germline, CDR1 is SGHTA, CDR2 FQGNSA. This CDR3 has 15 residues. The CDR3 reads CASSPTGGVGDMQYF.

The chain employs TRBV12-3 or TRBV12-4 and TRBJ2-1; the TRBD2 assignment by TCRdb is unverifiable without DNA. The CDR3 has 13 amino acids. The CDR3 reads CASSLGAGSLQFF.

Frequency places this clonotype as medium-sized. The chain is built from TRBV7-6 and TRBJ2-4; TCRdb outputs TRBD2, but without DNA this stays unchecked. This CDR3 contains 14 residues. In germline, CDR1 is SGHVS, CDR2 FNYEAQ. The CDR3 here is CASSSSAGYDIQYF.

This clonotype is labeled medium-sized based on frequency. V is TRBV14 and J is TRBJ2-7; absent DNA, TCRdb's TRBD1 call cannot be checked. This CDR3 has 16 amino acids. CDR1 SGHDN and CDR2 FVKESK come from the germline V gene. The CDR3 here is CASSHPGGTGANEQYF.

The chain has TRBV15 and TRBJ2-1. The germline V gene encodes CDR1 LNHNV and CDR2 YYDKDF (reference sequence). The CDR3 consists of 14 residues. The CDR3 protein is CATSVRDSYNEQFF.

The CDR3 here is CASSLFVDMQLGEQFF. J is TRBJ2-1 and V is TRBV3-1. The V gene's germline CDR1 is LGHDT and CDR2 YNNKEL (reference sequence). CDR3 length equals 16 residues.

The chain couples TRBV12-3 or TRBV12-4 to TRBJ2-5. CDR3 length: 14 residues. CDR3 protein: CASSQYSPQETQYF.

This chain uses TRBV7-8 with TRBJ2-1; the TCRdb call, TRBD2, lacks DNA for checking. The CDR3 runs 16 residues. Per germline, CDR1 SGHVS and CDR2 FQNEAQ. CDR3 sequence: CASSLEREGGYNEQFF.

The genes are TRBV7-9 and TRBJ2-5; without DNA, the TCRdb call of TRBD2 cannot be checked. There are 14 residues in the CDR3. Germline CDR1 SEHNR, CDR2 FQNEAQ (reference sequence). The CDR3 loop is CASSLRSGTQDQYF.